This T cell receptor beta chain emerged from a study of type 1 and type 2 diabetes patients. In the study overall: The cohort mixed type 1 diabetes, type 2 diabetes and nondiabetic donors.

CDR3 size: 12 residues. Germline CDR1 is SGHRS and CDR2 is YFSETQ. Trimming left V 6 bases short and J 3 bases short, with 6 bases between. Amplification started from genomic DNA. The TCR beta CDR3 region was amplified using 30 forward and 13 reverse primers. TCRdb processed the multiplex PCR reads anew with MiXCR; each CDR3 protein has one entry. The sample records fewer than 300,000 distinct CDR3 sequences, more than 45% being singletons. The sequenced sample consisted of peripheral blood mononuclear cells (PBMCs). The origin of this receptor is a man aged 18 to 30 with type 2 diabetes. The rearrangement joins TRBV5-1 to TRBJ2-2; D uncertain. This CDR3 reads CASMIDTGELFF. The DNA of the CDR3 is TGCGCCAGCATGATTGACACCGGGGAGCTGTTTTTT. The variable domain in full, with the rest retrieved from reference TRBV5-1 and TRBJ2-2, is KAGVTQTPRYLIKTRGQQVTLSCSPISGHRSVSWYQQTPGQGLQFLFEYFSETQRNKGNFPGRFSGRQFSNSRSEMNVSTLELGDSALYLCASMIDTGELFFGEGSRLTVL.